This TCR beta chain was documented in a study of cytomegalovirus exposure and HLA in healthy donors. Study-level points and caveats: According to reports, the classifier identified cytomegalovirus status with high specificity and sensitivity. The likely explanation for a cluster of highly shared sequence variants was sequencing artifact. TCR beta V- and J-gene trimming was later associated with a missense DCLRE1C variant. Later work found most CMV-associated TCR beta chains apparently HLA-restricted.

The CDR3 is 14 amino acids. J was trimmed by 4 bases and V by 6 bases; bases with no gene match: 4. CDR1 is MDHEN and CDR2 is SYDVKM in the germline V gene. Researchers ran the PCR with 60 Vbeta and 13 Jbeta primers. This table comes from immunoSEQ multiplex PCR, and its TCRdb copy is limited to in-frame clones, with some not included. The sample table includes 100,000 to 150,000 clones. Remarks on this clone: Antigen specificity is unknown.

The sequence derives from a woman aged 40 to 55 in good health and CMV-seronegative. Sample: PBMCs. This chain links TRBV28 with TRBJ2-2; 8 bases are a match to TRBD2. DNA of the CDR3: TGTGCCAGCAGCCTCGGGGGGGGCACCGGGGAGCTGTTTTTT. Translation gives CASSLGGGTGELFF.